These T cell receptor beta chains were read from a single sample in a study of vaccination effects on CD4 cells after COVID-19. TCRdb keeps only in-frame clones here, not all; method: immunoSEQ multiplex PCR. The sample holds tens of thousands of clones, about 72% seen once. For these receptors, no antigen is known. The specimen was CD4+ T cells from PBMCs cultured with a peptide pool, collected before COVID-19 vaccination. These receptors came from a human donor who had a prior SARS-CoV-2 infection. Each CDR3 is given with its conserved first and last residue. The D gene is left open where the match is weak. Rows may omit the clone size; those that give it use once, few, many or a size class.

j_gene: TRBJ1-1; abundance: -; v_gene: TRBV3-1/TRBV3-2; d_gene: -; CDR3aa: CASSQLENTEAFF; CDR3nt: TGTGCCAGCAGCCAACTAGAGAACACTGAAGCTTTCTTT
j_gene: TRBJ2-5; abundance: -; v_gene: TRBV18; d_gene: TRBD1; CDR3aa: CASSPPGQKETQYF; CDR3nt: TGTGCCAGCTCACCACCGGGACAGAAAGAGACCCAGTACTTC
j_gene: TRBJ2-1; abundance: once; v_gene: TRBV19; d_gene: -; CDR3aa: CASKELGGREQFF; CDR3nt: TGTGCCAGTAAAGAATTAGGGGGGCGGGAGCAGTTCTTC
j_gene: TRBJ1-2; abundance: -; v_gene: TRBV2; d_gene: -; CDR3aa: CASSGDGFGTF; CDR3nt: TGTGCCAGCAGTGGTGACGGATTCGGCACCTTC
j_gene: TRBJ1-2; abundance: -; v_gene: TRBV7-9; d_gene: TRBD1; CDR3aa: CASSYKQGTRGYTF; CDR3nt: TGTGCCAGCAGCTATAAACAGGGGACCCGCGGCTACACCTTC
j_gene: TRBJ2-3; abundance: -; v_gene: TRBV25-1; d_gene: TRBD2; CDR3aa: CASSATGLAGWADTQYF; CDR3nt: TGTGCCAGCAGTGCCACGGGTTTAGCGGGATGGGCAGATACGCAGTATTTT
j_gene: TRBJ2-1; abundance: -; v_gene: TRBV30; d_gene: -; CDR3aa: CAWAPRYNEQFF; CDR3nt: TGTGCCTGGGCCCCACGCTACAATGAGCAGTTCTTC
j_gene: TRBJ2-3; abundance: -; v_gene: TRBV7-2; d_gene: -; CDR3aa: CASSLASGDTQYF; CDR3nt: TGTGCCAGCAGCTTAGCGTCGGGTGACACGCAGTATTTT
j_gene: TRBJ2-1; abundance: -; v_gene: TRBV11-3; d_gene: -; CDR3aa: CASSLAANNEQFF; CDR3nt: TGTGCCAGCAGCTTAGCTGCCAACAATGAGCAGTTCTTC
j_gene: TRBJ2-7; abundance: once; v_gene: TRBV7-4; d_gene: -; CDR3aa: CASSLFFRGRGAYEQYF; CDR3nt: TGTGCCAGCAGCTTATTCTTCAGGGGTCGAGGGGCCTACGAGCAGTACTTC
j_gene: TRBJ2-1; abundance: -; v_gene: TRBV27; d_gene: TRBD2; CDR3aa: CASIRTSGRFRANEQFF; CDR3nt: TGTGCCAGCATCCGGACTAGCGGGAGATTTAGGGCCAATGAGCAGTTCTTC
j_gene: TRBJ1-3; abundance: -; v_gene: TRBV19; d_gene: TRBD1; CDR3aa: CASIRQGIDTIYF; CDR3nt: TGTGCCAGCATTCGACAGGGGATAGACACCATATATTTT
j_gene: TRBJ2-3; abundance: -; v_gene: TRBV5-6; d_gene: -; CDR3aa: CASSLRGSTLDTQYF; CDR3nt: TGTGCCAGCAGCTTGCGGGGGTCTACTTTAGATACGCAGTATTTT
j_gene: TRBJ1-2; abundance: -; v_gene: TRBV7-2; d_gene: -; CDR3aa: CASSLAHGTGMGYTF; CDR3nt: TGTGCCAGCAGCTTAGCGCACGGTACAGGGATGGGCTACACCTTC
j_gene: TRBJ2-1; abundance: -; v_gene: TRBV5-6; d_gene: TRBD1; CDR3aa: CASSFGPLRDRAYNEQFF; CDR3nt: TGTGCCAGCAGCTTCGGTCCCCTCCGGGACAGGGCCTACAATGAGCAGTTCTTC
j_gene: TRBJ2-5; abundance: -; v_gene: TRBV2; d_gene: TRBD2; CDR3aa: CASSEWGGKETQYF; CDR3nt: TGTGCCAGCAGTGAGTGGGGGGGGAAAGAGACCCAGTACTTC
j_gene: TRBJ2-1; abundance: -; v_gene: TRBV7-9; d_gene: TRBD2; CDR3aa: CASSLTLAGEANEQFF; CDR3nt: TGTGCCAGCAGCTTAACTCTAGCGGGAGAAGCGAATGAGCAGTTCTTC
j_gene: TRBJ1-4; abundance: -; v_gene: TRBV29-1; d_gene: -; CDR3aa: CSAGWSGEGKLFF; CDR3nt: TGCAGCGCTGGGTGGTCGGGGGAAGGGAAACTGTTTTTT
j_gene: TRBJ1-4; abundance: few; v_gene: TRBV11-3; d_gene: -; CDR3aa: CASSNSNEKLFF; CDR3nt: TGTGCCAGCAGTAATTCTAATGAAAAACTGTTTTTT
j_gene: TRBJ1-5; abundance: few; v_gene: TRBV19; d_gene: -; CDR3aa: CASSMVGAPQPQHF; CDR3nt: TGTGCCAGTAGTATGGTCGGGGCGCCGCAGCCCCAGCATTTT
j_gene: TRBJ2-5; abundance: once; v_gene: TRBV9; d_gene: TRBD1; CDR3aa: CASANRDSQETQYF; CDR3nt: TGTGCCAGTGCAAACCGGGACAGCCAAGAGACCCAGTACTTC
j_gene: TRBJ1-5; abundance: -; v_gene: TRBV7-2; d_gene: -; CDR3aa: CASSSNNQPQHF; CDR3nt: TGTGCCAGCAGCTCCAATAATCAGCCCCAGCATTTT
j_gene: TRBJ1-4; abundance: few; v_gene: TRBV7-2; d_gene: -; CDR3aa: CASSSGQYNEKLFF; CDR3nt: TGTGCCAGCAGCTCTGGACAGTATAATGAAAAACTGTTTTTT
j_gene: TRBJ2-4; abundance: -; v_gene: TRBV6-1; d_gene: -; CDR3aa: CASINPRQRGIQYF; CDR3nt: TGTGCCAGCATCAACCCCCGGCAAAGGGGCATTCAGTACTTC
j_gene: TRBJ2-6; abundance: -; v_gene: TRBV7-2; d_gene: -; CDR3aa: CASSSGGGLLGANVLTF; CDR3nt: TGTGCCAGCAGCTCAGGGGGGGGGCTCCTTGGGGCCAACGTCCTGACTTTC
j_gene: TRBJ2-7; abundance: few; v_gene: TRBV27; d_gene: TRBD2; CDR3aa: CASSSGWFLAGVEQYF; CDR3nt: TGTGCCAGCAGTTCGGGGTGGTTCCTAGCGGGAGTCGAGCAGTACTTC
j_gene: TRBJ2-7; abundance: once; v_gene: TRBV20-1; d_gene: -; CDR3aa: CSASDQGSSYEQYF; CDR3nt: TGCAGTGCTAGTGACCAGGGGTCCTCCTACGAGCAGTACTTC
j_gene: TRBJ2-1; abundance: -; v_gene: TRBV10-3; d_gene: -; CDR3aa: CAISESRPTGSYNEQFF; CDR3nt: TGTGCCATCAGTGAGTCGAGGCCGACGGGAAGTTACAATGAGCAGTTCTTC
j_gene: TRBJ1-6; abundance: -; v_gene: TRBV7-9; d_gene: TRBD1; CDR3aa: CASSRGTGTHSPLHF; CDR3nt: TGTGCCAGCAGCCGAGGGACAGGTACTCATTCACCCCTCCACTTT